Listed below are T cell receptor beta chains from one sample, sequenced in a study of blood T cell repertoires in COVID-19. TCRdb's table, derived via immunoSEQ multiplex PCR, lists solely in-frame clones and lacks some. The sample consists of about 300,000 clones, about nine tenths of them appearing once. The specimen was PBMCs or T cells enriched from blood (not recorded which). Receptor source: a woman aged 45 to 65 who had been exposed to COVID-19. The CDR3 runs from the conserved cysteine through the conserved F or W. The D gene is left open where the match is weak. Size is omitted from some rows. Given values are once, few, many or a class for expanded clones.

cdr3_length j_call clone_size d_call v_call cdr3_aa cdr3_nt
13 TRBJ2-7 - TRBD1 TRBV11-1 CASGTGRRYEQYF TGTGCCAGCGGGACAGGGAGAAGGTACGAGCAGTACTTC
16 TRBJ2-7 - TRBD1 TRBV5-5 CASSRVTGVYLYEQYF TGTGCCAGCAGCCGTGTCACAGGGGTTTATTTATACGAGCAGTACTTC
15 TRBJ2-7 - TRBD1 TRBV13 CASRRSDRAPYEQYF TGTGCCAGCAGGCGGAGTGACAGGGCACCCTACGAGCAGTACTTC
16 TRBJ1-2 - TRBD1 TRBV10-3 CAISQDRGILGYGYTF TGTGCCATCAGTCAAGACAGGGGGATTTTGGGCTATGGCTACACCTTC
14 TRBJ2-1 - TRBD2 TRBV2 CASSRLAGYNEQFF TGTGCCAGCAGCCGACTAGCTGGCTACAATGAGCAGTTCTTC
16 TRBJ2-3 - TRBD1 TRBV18 CASSPTRTGFGDTQYF TGTGCCAGCTCACCCACCCGGACAGGGTTTGGTGATACGCAGTATTTT
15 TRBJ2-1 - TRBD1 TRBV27 CASTFDRGRINEQFF TGTGCCAGCACCTTCGACAGGGGGCGCATCAATGAGCAGTTCTTC
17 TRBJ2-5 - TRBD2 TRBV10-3 CAISDTTSGVIQETQYF TGTGCCATCAGTGACACGACTAGCGGGGTAATCCAAGAGACCCAGTACTTC
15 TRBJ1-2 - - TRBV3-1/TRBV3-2 CASSQVSGVGYGYTF TGTGCCAGCAGCCAAGTTTCAGGGGTGGGCTATGGCTACACCTTC
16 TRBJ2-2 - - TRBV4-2 CASSQAPGARAGELFF TGTGCCAGCAGCCAAGCGCCGGGAGCCCGGGCCGGGGAGCTGTTTTTT
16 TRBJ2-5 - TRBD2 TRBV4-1 CASSQEPSGGQETQYF TGCGCCAGCAGCCAAGAACCTAGCGGGGGCCAAGAGACCCAGTACTTC
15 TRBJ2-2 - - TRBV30 CAWSGGTMNTGELFF TGTGCCTGGAGTGGGGGGACAATGAACACCGGGGAGCTGTTTTTT
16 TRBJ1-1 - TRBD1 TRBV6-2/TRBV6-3 CASSSFPMDRGSEAFF TGTGCCAGCAGTTCCTTTCCGATGGACAGGGGCTCTGAAGCTTTCTTT
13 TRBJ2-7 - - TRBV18 CASSPVQDGSSDF TGTGCCAGCTCACCAGTCCAGGACGGGAGTTCGGACTTC
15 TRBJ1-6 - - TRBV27 CASRRLGARNSPLHF TGTGCCAGCAGGCGCCTGGGGGCGCGGAATTCACCCCTCCACTTT
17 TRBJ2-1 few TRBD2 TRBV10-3 CAISGGTSGETYNEQFF TGTGCCATCAGTGGGGGGACTAGCGGGGAGACCTACAATGAGCAGTTCTTC
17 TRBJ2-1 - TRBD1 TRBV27 CASRDRLAGQGYNEQFF TGTGCCAGCAGAGATCGCTTGGCGGGACAGGGATACAATGAGCAGTTCTTC
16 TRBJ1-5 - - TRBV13 CASSLAGEGSNQPQHF TGTGCCAGCAGCTTAGCAGGGGAGGGGAGCAATCAGCCCCAGCATTTT
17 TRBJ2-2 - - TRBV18 CASSPIRGQLNTGELFF TGTGCCAGCTCACCCATTCGAGGACAGTTGAACACCGGGGAGCTGTTTTTT
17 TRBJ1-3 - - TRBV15 CATSREAESDSGNTIYF TGTGCCACCAGCAGAGAGGCAGAAAGTGACTCTGGAAACACCATATATTTT
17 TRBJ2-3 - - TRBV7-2 CASSSRPADYSTDTQYF TGTGCCAGCAGCTCCCGCCCAGCGGATTATTCCACAGATACGCAGTATTTT
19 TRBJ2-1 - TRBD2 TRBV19 CASSIEGGGAQKAYNEQFF TGTGCCAGTAGTATAGAAGGCGGGGGGGCCCAAAAGGCCTACAATGAGCAGTTCTTC
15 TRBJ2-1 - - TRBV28 CASSSPRRGGNEQFF TGTGCCAGCAGCTCCCCCCGCAGGGGCGGCAATGAGCAGTTCTTC
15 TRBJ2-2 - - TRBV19 CASSIDRMVTGELFF TGTGCCAGTAGTATCGACAGAATGGTGACCGGGGAGCTGTTTTTT
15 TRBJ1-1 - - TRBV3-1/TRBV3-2 CASSHSRGSGTEAFF TGTGCCAGCAGCCATAGTAGGGGCAGTGGCACTGAAGCTTTCTTT
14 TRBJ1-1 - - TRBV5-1 CASSLASLNTEAFF TGCGCCAGCAGCTTGGCTTCGTTGAACACTGAAGCTTTCTTT
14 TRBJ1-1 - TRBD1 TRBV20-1 CSASYSTGGTEAFF TGCAGTGCTAGTTACTCGACAGGGGGCACTGAAGCTTTCTTT
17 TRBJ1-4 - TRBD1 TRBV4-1 CASSQAFYRGTNEKLFF TGCGCCAGCAGCCAAGCGTTCTACAGGGGAACTAATGAAAAACTGTTTTTT
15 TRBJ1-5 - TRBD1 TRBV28 CASSPRGRGNQPQHF TGTGCCAGCAGTCCCAGGGGGCGAGGCAATCAGCCCCAGCATTTT
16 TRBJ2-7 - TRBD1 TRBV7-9 CASSLGDGTGHYEQYF TGTGCCAGCAGCTTAGGGGACGGGACAGGCCATTACGAGCAGTACTTC
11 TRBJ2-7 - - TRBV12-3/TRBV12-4 CASSPGREQYF TGTGCCAGCAGCCCTGGGCGCGAGCAGTACTTC
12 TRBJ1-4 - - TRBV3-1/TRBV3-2 CASSLTVGKLFF TGTGCCAGCAGCCTTACAGTGGGAAAACTGTTTTTT